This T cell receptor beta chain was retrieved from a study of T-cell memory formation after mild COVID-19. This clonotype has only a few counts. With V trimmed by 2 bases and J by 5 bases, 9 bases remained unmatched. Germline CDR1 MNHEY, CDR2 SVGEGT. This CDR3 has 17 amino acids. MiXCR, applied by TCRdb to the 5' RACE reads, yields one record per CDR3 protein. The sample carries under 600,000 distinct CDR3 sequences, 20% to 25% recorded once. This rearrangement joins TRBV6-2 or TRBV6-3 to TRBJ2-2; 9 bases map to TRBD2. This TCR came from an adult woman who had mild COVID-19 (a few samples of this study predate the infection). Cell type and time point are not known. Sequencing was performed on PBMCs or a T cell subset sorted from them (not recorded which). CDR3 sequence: CASSYPVWSGRTGELFF. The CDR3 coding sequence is TGTGCCAGCAGTTACCCTGTCTGGAGCGGGAGGACCGGGGAGCTGTTTTTT.